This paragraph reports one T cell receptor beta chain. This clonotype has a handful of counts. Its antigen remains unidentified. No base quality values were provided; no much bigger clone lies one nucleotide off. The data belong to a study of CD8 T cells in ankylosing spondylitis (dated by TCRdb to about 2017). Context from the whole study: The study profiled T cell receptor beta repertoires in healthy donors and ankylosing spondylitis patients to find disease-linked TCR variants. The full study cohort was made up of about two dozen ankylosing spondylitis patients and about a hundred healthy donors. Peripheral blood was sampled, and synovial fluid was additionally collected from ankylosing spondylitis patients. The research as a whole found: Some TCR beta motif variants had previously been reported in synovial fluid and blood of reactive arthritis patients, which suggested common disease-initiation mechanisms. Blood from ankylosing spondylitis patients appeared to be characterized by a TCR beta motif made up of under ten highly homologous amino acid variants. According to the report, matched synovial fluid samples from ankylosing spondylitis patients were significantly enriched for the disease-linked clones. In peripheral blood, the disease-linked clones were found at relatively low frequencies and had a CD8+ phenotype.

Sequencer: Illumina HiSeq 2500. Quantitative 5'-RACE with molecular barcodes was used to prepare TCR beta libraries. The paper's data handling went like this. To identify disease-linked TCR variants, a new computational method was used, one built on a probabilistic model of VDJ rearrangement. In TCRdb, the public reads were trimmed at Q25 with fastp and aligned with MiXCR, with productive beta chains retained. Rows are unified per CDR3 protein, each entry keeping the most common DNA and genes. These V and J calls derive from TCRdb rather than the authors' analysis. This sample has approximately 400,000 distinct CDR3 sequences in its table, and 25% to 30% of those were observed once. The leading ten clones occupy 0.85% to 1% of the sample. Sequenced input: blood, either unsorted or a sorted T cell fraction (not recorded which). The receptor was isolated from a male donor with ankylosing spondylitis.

The DNA sequence is TGTGCCAGCAGCTTACGGAACAGGCTGAACACTGAAGCTTTCTTT. It translates as CASSLRNRLNTEAFF. The rearranged chain carries TRBV7-6 and TRBJ1-1; tentative D gene TRBD1, with 5 bases matching. Sequences SGHVS (CDR1) and FNYEAQ (CDR2) are obtained from the germline V gene. V is reduced by 2 bases and J by 0 bases, leaving a spacing of 10 bases between them. Measured from the cysteine to the phenylalanine, the CDR3 is 15 residues long. The CDR3 DNA has 45 bases and is translated from base 1.